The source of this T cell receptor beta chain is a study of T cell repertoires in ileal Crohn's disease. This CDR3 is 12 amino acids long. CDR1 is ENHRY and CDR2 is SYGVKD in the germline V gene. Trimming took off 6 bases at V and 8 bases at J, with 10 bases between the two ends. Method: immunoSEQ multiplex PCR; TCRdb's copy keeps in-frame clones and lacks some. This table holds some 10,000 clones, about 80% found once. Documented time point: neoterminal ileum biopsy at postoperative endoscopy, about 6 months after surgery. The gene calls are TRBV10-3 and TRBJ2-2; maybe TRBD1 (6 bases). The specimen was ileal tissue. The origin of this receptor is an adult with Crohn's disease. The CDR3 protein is CAISEQGGELFF. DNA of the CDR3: TGTGCCATCAGCGAACAGGGTGGGGAGCTGTTTTTT.